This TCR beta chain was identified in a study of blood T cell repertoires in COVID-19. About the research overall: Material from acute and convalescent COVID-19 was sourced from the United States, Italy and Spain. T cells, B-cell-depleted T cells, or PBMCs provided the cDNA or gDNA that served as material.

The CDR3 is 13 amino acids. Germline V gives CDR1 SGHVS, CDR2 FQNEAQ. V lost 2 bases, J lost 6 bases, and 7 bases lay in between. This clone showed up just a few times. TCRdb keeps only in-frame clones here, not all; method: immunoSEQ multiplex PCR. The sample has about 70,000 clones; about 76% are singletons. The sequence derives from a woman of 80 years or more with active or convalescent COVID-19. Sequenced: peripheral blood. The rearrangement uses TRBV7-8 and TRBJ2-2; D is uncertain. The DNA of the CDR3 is TGTGCCAGCAGCTTATCAGTACCCGGGGAGCTGTTTTTT. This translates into CASSLSVPGELFF.